These 11 T cell receptor beta chains came from one sample sequenced in a study of T cell responses to AZD1222 COVID-19 vaccine (dated by TCRdb to the early 2020s). Interpreted using the paper, the time point label stands for: baseline before first vaccination. Library generation was performed with the immunoSEQ multiplex PCR assay. TCRdb holds this immuneACCESS table with in-frame rearrangements only. Some clones are missing; in checked studies, unresolved V genes explain under half, and the rest has no known cause. In this sample the table shows 90,000 to 120,000 clones, 89% of which occur a single time. Roughly a sixth of the sample goes to the ten largest clones. This material consisted of peripheral blood, taken on day 0 of AZD1222 vaccination. The receptors were sampled from an adult in good health.

This clone was detected once. This chain joins TRBV25-1 and TRBJ2-7; D possibly uses TRBD1 or TRBD2 (5 bases each). The CDR3 totals 13 residues. Germline assignment: CDR1 MGHDK and CDR2 SYGVNS. The V end lost 6 bases, the J end lost 7 bases, and 16 bases lay between the germline ends. The CDR3 nucleotides read TGTGCCAGCAGAAGCCAGGGAGTGGGGGAGCAGTACTTC. This encodes CASRSQGVGEQYF.

This sequence joins TRBV12-3 or TRBV12-4 and TRBJ1-5; D not resolved. This CDR3 has 13 amino acids. V was trimmed by 7 bases and J by 7 bases, leaving 14 bases between them. In DNA form, the CDR3 reads TGTGCCAGCACCCTGAACAAGGAGCAGCCCCAGCATTTT. Translated, it gives CASTLNKEQPQHF.

The chain carries TRBV11-2 and TRBJ2-5; no reliable D call. The CDR3 consists of 11 residues. Germline values: CDR1 SGHAT, CDR2 FQNNGV. Trimming took 8 bases from V and 5 from J, leaving 9 bases between them. DNA for the CDR3: TGTGCCAGCGGCCAAGGGGAGACCCAGTACTTC. It translates to CASGQGETQYF.

This rearrangement joins TRBV10-3 to TRBJ1-1; a possible D gene is TRBD1 (5 bases). V lost 6 bases, J lost 0 bases, and 14 bases lay in between. This CDR3 is built from 15 residues. Germline V lookup: CDR1 ENHRY, CDR2 SYGVKD. In DNA, the CDR3 is TGTGCCATCAGAATAACTACAGGAGTGAACACTGAAGCTTTCTTT. As protein: CAIRITTGVNTEAFF.

The chain joins TRBV6-6 to TRBJ1-6, with TRBD1 matching over 8 bases. V lost 5 bases, J lost 6 bases, and 9 bases stayed unmatched. This CDR3 is 16 amino acids long. Germline V gives CDR1 MNHNY, CDR2 SVGAGI (reference sequence). The CDR3 spells CASSRNRDRTNSPLHF. The DNA for the CDR3 is TGTGCCAGCAGTCGCAACCGGGACAGGACTAATTCACCCCTCCACTTT.

This clone was recorded only once. The chain joins TRBV6-5 to TRBJ1-2, with D unresolved. Trimming removed 6 bases from V and 1 base from J, with 9 bases in between. The CDR3 sequence is 13 residues long. Looked up from germline, CDR1 is MNHEY and CDR2 is SVGAGI. CDR3 protein: CASSPNSNYGYTF. The CDR3 bases are TGTGCCAGCAGCCCAAACAGTAACTATGGCTACACCTTC.

DNA for the CDR3: TGTGCTAGTGGCCCAGGGAACTCTGGAAACACCATATATTTT. Protein product: CASGPGNSGNTIYF. The V gene is TRBV12-5, the J gene TRBJ1-3; possible D gene TRBD1, 5 bases. V lost 6 bases and J lost 0, with 9 bases in between. The CDR3 has 14 residues. CDR1 is LGHNT, CDR2 FRNRAP, per germline.

The chain joins TRBV6-5 to TRBJ2-7; D uncertain. Trimming shortened V by 6 bases and J by 3 bases, and 3 bases separated the two germline ends. The CDR3 sequence is 10 residues long. Germline V gene lookup returns CDR1 MNHEY and CDR2 SVGAGI. This CDR3 is CASRNYEQYF. In DNA, the CDR3 is TGTGCCAGCAGGAACTACGAGCAGTACTTC.

The chain links TRBV23-1 to TRBJ2-5; 10 bases agree with TRBD2. TRBV23-1 is annotated as an ORF whose role is uncertain. The ends lost 11 bases at V and 3 bases at J; junction bases unmatched: 12. This CDR3 region has 15 residues. Here the CDR3 reads CASKTSGARKETQYF. The CDR3 coding sequence is TGCGCCTCCAAAACTAGCGGGGCGAGAAAAGAGACCCAGTACTTC.

The chain links TRBV6-1 to TRBJ1-5, with TRBD1 matching over 8 bases. Germline CDR1 MNHNS, CDR2 SASEGT. This CDR3 spans 15 amino acids. Trimming at V came to 2 bases and at J to 7 bases, leaving 7 bases not matched to a gene. The CDR3 loop reads CASSESGQGFQPQHF. The CDR3 nucleotides read TGTGCCAGCAGTGAATCAGGACAGGGATTCCAGCCCCAGCATTTT.

The chain is built from TRBV6-6 and TRBJ1-4; 8 nucleotides agree with TRBD1. Germline-derived CDR1 and CDR2 are MNHNY and SVGAGI (reference sequence). J gave up 8 bases and V 6 bases, and 8 bases lay outside the gene matches. The CDR3 runs 14 residues. The CDR3 coding sequence is TGTGCCAGCAGCCTTGGACAGGGAGTAGAAAAACTGTTTTTT. Translation gives CASSLGQGVEKLFF.